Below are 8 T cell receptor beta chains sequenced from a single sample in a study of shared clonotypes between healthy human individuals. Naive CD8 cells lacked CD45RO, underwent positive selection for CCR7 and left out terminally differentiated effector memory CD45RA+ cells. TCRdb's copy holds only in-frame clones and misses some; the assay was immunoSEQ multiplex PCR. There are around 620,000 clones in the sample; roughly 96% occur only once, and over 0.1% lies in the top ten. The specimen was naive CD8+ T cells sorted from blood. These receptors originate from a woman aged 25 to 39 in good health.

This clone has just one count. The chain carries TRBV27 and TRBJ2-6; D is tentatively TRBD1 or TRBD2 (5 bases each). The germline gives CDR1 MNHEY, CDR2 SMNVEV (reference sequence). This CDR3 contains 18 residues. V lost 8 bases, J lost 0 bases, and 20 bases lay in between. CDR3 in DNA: TGTGCCAGCTGTACGACAGCGGCATCCAGCTCTGGGGCCAACGTCCTGACTTTC. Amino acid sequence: CASCTTAASSSGANVLTF. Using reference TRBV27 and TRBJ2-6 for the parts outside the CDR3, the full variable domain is EAQVTQNPRYLITVTGKKLTVTCSQNMNHEYMSWYRQDPGLGLRQIYYSMNVEVTDKGDVPEGYKVSRKEKRNFPLILESPSPNQTSLYFCASCTTAASSSGANVLTFGAGSRLTVL.

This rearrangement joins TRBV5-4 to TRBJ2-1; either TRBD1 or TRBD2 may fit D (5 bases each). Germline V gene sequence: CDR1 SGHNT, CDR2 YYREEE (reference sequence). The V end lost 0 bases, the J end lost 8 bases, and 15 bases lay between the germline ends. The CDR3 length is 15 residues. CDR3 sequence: CASSLEPPGQYEQFF. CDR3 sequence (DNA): TGTGCCAGCAGCTTGGAACCCCCGGGGCAATATGAGCAGTTCTTC.

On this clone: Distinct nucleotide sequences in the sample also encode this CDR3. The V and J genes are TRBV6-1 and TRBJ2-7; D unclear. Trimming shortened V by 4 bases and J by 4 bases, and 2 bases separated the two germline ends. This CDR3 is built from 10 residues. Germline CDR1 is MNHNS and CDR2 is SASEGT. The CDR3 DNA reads TGTGCCAGCAGTGCGTACGAGCAGTACTTC. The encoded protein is CASSAYEQYF.

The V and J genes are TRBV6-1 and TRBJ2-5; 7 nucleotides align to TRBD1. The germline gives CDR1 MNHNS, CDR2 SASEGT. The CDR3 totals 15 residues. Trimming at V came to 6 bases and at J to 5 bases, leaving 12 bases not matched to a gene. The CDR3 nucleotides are TGTGCCAGCAGCCAGACAGGGACGGCGCGGGAGACCCAGTACTTC. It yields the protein CASSQTGTARETQYF.

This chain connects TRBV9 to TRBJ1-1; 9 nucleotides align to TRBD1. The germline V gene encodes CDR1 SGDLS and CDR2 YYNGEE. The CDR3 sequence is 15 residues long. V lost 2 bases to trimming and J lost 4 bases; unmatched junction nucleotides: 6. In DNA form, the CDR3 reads TGTGCCAGCAGCGTCTCCGGGACAGGGAGCACTGAAGCTTTCTTT. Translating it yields CASSVSGTGSTEAFF. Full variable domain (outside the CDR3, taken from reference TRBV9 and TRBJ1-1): DSGVTQTPKHLITATGQRVTLRCSPRSGDLSVYWYQQSLDQGLQFLIQYYNGEERAKGNILERFSAQQFPDLHSELNLSSLELGDSALYFCASSVSGTGSTEAFFGQGTRLTVV.

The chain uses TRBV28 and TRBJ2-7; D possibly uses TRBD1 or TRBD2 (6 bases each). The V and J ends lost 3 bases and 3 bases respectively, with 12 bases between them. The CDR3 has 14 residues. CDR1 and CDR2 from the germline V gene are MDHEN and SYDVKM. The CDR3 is CASSFKGGLYEQYF. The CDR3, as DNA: TGTGCCAGCAGTTTCAAGGGGGGCCTCTACGAGCAGTACTTC.

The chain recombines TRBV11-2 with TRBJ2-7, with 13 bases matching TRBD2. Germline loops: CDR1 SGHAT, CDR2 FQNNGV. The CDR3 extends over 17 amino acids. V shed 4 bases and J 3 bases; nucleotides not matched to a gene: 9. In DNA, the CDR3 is TGTGCCAGCAGCTACGGACTAGCGGGAGATCCCCTCTACGAGCAGTACTTC. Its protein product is CASSYGLAGDPLYEQYF.

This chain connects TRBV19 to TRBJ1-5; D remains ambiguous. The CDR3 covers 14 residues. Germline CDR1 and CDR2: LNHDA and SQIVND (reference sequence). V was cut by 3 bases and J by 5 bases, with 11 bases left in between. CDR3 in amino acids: CASSIVSVYQPQHF. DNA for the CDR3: TGTGCCAGTAGTATCGTCTCCGTTTATCAGCCCCAGCATTTT.